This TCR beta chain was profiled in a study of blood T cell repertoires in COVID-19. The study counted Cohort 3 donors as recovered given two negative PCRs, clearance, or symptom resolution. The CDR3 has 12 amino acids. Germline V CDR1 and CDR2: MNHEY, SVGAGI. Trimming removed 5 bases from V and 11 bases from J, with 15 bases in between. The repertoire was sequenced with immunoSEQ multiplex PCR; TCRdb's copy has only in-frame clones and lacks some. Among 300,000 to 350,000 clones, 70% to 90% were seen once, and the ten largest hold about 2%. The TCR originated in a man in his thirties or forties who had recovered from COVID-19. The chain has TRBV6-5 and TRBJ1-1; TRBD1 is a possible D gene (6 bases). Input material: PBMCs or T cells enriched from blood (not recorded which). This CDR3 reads CASSPGGGSAFF. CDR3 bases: TGTGCCAGCAGTCCGGGGGGCGGGTCGGCTTTCTTT.